This TCR beta chain was sequenced during a study of T cells in Graves' hyperthyroidism and ophthalmopathy. Regions amplified from RNA transcripts were the TCR beta CDR3 regions. When the TCR CDR3 underwent first-round RT-PCR, the HTBI primer set was used. MiXCR, applied by TCRdb to the multiplex PCR reads, yields one record per CDR3 protein. This sample carries some 510,000 distinct CDR3 sequences, less than 25% of them seen once, and the ten largest clones take around 27%. Many counts were recorded for this clonotype. The germline V and J ends were trimmed by 4 bases and 4 bases, with 10 bases remaining between them. This CDR3 has 13 amino acids. Germline values: CDR1 LGHDT, CDR2 YNNKEL (reference sequence).

This rearrangement joins TRBV3-1 to TRBJ1-2, with D possibly being TRBD1 (5 bases). Sample: blood. The sequence derives from a man between 18 and 35 years old with Graves' hyperthyroidism. The CDR3 protein is CASSRGPFYGYTF. CDR3 in DNA: TGTGCCAGCAGCCGGGGACCATTCTATGGCTACACCTTC.